The entry below gives a single T cell receptor beta chain sequence along with its context. Its matching antigen is unknown. CDR1 is MDHEN, CDR2 SYDVKM, per germline. The CDR3 is made up of 11 amino acids. These data originate in a study of cytomegalovirus exposure and HLA in healthy donors. A multiplex PCR was run with 60 Vbeta primers and 13 Jbeta primers. This table comes from immunoSEQ multiplex PCR, and its TCRdb copy is limited to in-frame clones, with some not included. The sample records 90,000 or so clones, roughly 78% being singletons. The study's findings and limits: Presence/absence analysis assumed near-uniform sequencing depth across donors.

The chain employs TRBV28 and TRBJ2-5, with D uncertain. The J call could be wrong; TRBJ2-7 is a better fit for the DNA end. The source is a male donor in good health and CMV-seropositive. The sample comprised PBMCs. CDR3 sequence reads: CASSLVREQYF. The CDR3 region has the DNA TGTGCCAGCAGTTTAGTCCGCGAGCAGTACTTC.